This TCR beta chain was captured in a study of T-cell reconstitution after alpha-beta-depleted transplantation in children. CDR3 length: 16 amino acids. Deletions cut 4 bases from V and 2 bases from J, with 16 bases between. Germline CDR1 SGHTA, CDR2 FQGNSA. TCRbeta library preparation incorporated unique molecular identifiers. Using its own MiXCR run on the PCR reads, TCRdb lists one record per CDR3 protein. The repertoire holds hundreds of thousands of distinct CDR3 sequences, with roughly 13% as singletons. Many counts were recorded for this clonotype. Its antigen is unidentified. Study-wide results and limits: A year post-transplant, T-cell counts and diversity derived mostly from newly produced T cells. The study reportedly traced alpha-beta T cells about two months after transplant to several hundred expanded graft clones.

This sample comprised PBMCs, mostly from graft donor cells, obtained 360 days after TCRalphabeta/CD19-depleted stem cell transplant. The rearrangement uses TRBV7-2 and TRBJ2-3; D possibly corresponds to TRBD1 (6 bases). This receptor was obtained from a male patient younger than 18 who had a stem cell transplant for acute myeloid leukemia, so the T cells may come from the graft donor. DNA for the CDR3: TGTGCCAGCAGCTCGCGGACAGTTTTGCCCACAGATACGCAGTATTTT. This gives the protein CASSSRTVLPTDTQYF.